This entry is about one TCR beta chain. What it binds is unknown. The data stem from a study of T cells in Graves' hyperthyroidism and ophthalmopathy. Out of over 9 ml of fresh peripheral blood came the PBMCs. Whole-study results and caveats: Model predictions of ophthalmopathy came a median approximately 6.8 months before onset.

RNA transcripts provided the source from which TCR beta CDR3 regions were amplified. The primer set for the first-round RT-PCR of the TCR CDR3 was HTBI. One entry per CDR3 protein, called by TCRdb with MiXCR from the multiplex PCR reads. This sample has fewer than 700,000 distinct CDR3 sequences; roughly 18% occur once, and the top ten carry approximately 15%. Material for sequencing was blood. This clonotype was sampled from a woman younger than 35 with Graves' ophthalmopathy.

The CDR3 here is CASSRGRVLAKNIQYF. The CDR3 DNA reads as TGTGCCAGCAGTCGGGGGAGGGTTCTAGCCAAAAACATTCAGTACTTC. V and J are TRBV12-3 or TRBV12-4 and TRBJ2-4, with TRBD2 matching over 7 bases. The CDR3 consists of 16 residues. With 5 bases clipped from V and 0 bases from J, the junction kept 7 bases outside the gene matches.